A selection of T cell receptor beta chains follows, all from one sample in a study of Graves' ophthalmopathy and Graves' hyperthyroidism. One entry per CDR3 protein, called by TCRdb with MiXCR from the multiplex PCR reads. The data contain just over 600,000 distinct CDR3 sequences, about a fifth of them singletons. Material: peripheral blood. The receptors originated from a woman between 18 and 30 years old with stable Graves' hyperthyroidism. Some clones in this sample may be carry-over from other donors' samples. CDR3s include the opening cysteine and the closing phenylalanine or tryptophan. Each record gives: clone size, V gene, D gene, J gene, CDR3 DNA, CDR3 protein. D genes are given only for firm matches. The size entry is marked missing in some rows and otherwise reads once, few, many or a size class.

abundance: many; v_gene: TRBV29-1; d_gene: TRBD1; j_gene: TRBJ1-2; CDR3nt: TGCAGCGTTGACCTACAGGGGTCGGGCTATGGCTACACCTTC; CDR3aa: CSVDLQGSGYGYTF
abundance: .; v_gene: TRBV27; d_gene: .; j_gene: TRBJ2-7; CDR3nt: TGTGCCAGCAGTCGAGGGGCAGATTCTTCCTACGAGCAGTACTTC; CDR3aa: CASSRGADSSYEQYF
abundance: .; v_gene: TRBV12-3/TRBV12-4; d_gene: .; j_gene: TRBJ2-2; CDR3nt: TGTGCGTTATTAGGTGATGGGCAGAACACCGGGGAGCTGTTTTTT; CDR3aa: CALLGDGQNTGELFF
abundance: many; v_gene: TRBV5-1; d_gene: .; j_gene: TRBJ2-7; CDR3nt: TGCGCCAGCAGCTCGATGGGTGGCCCCTACGAGCAGTACTTC; CDR3aa: CASSSMGGPYEQYF
abundance: .; v_gene: TRBV6-5; d_gene: .; j_gene: TRBJ1-2; CDR3nt: TGTGCCAGCGCTTACGACAGCTTCTATGGCTACACCTTC; CDR3aa: CASAYDSFYGYTF
abundance: many; v_gene: TRBV6-1; d_gene: .; j_gene: TRBJ1-5; CDR3nt: TGTGCCAGCAGTGAAGGAACTCATCAGCCCCAGCATTTT; CDR3aa: CASSEGTHQPQHF
abundance: .; v_gene: TRBV4-1; d_gene: .; j_gene: TRBJ1-1; CDR3nt: TGCGCCAGCAGCCAAGAACTCCTTCTGGGCCAGGGCACTGAAGCTTTCTTT; CDR3aa: CASSQELLLGQGTEAFF
abundance: .; v_gene: TRBV24-1; d_gene: .; j_gene: TRBJ1-1; CDR3nt: TGTGCCACCAGTGCCTCAGACAGAATCACTGAAGCTTTCTTT; CDR3aa: CATSASDRITEAFF
abundance: many; v_gene: TRBV19; d_gene: .; j_gene: TRBJ1-2; CDR3nt: TGTGCCACAACCCAGGAGGGGCTGGATGGCTACACCTTC; CDR3aa: CATTQEGLDGYTF
abundance: many; v_gene: TRBV9; d_gene: TRBD2; j_gene: TRBJ2-7; CDR3nt: TGTGCCAGCAGCGGAACTAGCGGGAGATCTGGGAACGAGCAGTACTTC; CDR3aa: CASSGTSGRSGNEQYF
abundance: many; v_gene: TRBV19; d_gene: .; j_gene: TRBJ1-1; CDR3nt: TGTGCCAGAATGAGCCGGGAGCCAAACACTGAAGCTTTCTTT; CDR3aa: CARMSREPNTEAFF
abundance: .; v_gene: TRBV6-5; d_gene: .; j_gene: TRBJ1-2; CDR3nt: TGTGCCAGCAGTTACTCAGCTCCCACCTCCAGTAGGGGCTACACCTTC; CDR3aa: CASSYSAPTSSRGYTF
abundance: many; v_gene: TRBV12-3/TRBV12-4; d_gene: .; j_gene: TRBJ1-2; CDR3nt: TGTGCCAGCAGTGGGCGTTGGACTTCGTCTGACTACACCTTC; CDR3aa: CASSGRWTSSDYTF
abundance: many; v_gene: TRBV6-2/TRBV6-3; d_gene: .; j_gene: TRBJ1-2; CDR3nt: TGTGCCAGCAGTTACAGGGGAACGGACTACACCTTC; CDR3aa: CASSYRGTDYTF
abundance: .; v_gene: TRBV24-1; d_gene: TRBD1; j_gene: TRBJ1-2; CDR3nt: TGTGCCACCAGTGATCACCCGGGACAGGCTACGAACTATGGCTACACCTTC; CDR3aa: CATSDHPGQATNYGYTF
abundance: many; v_gene: TRBV4-1; d_gene: TRBD1; j_gene: TRBJ1-2; CDR3nt: TGCGCCAGCAGCCAAGTGGACAGGGAATATGGCTACACCTTC; CDR3aa: CASSQVDREYGYTF
abundance: .; v_gene: TRBV7-8; d_gene: TRBD1; j_gene: TRBJ2-7; CDR3nt: TGTGCCAGCAGCCCTCAGGGACAGGGGGCTTTTGAGCAGTACTTC; CDR3aa: CASSPQGQGAFEQYF
abundance: .; v_gene: TRBV12-3/TRBV12-4; d_gene: TRBD1; j_gene: TRBJ1-2; CDR3nt: TGTGCCAGCAGTGAGCCGGGACAGATCTATGGCTACACCTTC; CDR3aa: CASSEPGQIYGYTF
abundance: .; v_gene: TRBV18; d_gene: .; j_gene: TRBJ1-1; CDR3nt: TGTGCCAGCTCACCGAGGGGGGGTCTGTTCACTGAAGCTTTCTTT; CDR3aa: CASSPRGGLFTEAFF
abundance: many; v_gene: TRBV15; d_gene: .; j_gene: TRBJ2-7; CDR3nt: TGTGCCACCAGCAGAGAGGTGGGGTACGCCTACGAGCAGTACTTC; CDR3aa: CATSREVGYAYEQYF
abundance: .; v_gene: TRBV28; d_gene: .; j_gene: TRBJ2-2; CDR3nt: TGTGCCAGCAGTTTAATGTCGGTTGGCACCGGGGAGCTGTTTTTT; CDR3aa: CASSLMSVGTGELFF
abundance: many; v_gene: TRBV6-1; d_gene: .; j_gene: TRBJ1-2; CDR3nt: TGTGCCAGCAGTGAAGACAGGACCGTCGACGGTGGCTACACCTTC; CDR3aa: CASSEDRTVDGGYTF
abundance: many; v_gene: TRBV20-1; d_gene: .; j_gene: TRBJ2-2; CDR3nt: TGCAGTGCTAGGACTAGAATAGAAACCGGGGAGCTGTTTTTT; CDR3aa: CSARTRIETGELFF
abundance: .; v_gene: TRBV12-3/TRBV12-4; d_gene: .; j_gene: TRBJ1-2; CDR3nt: TGTGCCATCCGCCGACAGCCTAACTATGGCTACACCTTC; CDR3aa: CAIRRQPNYGYTF
abundance: many; v_gene: TRBV12-3/TRBV12-4; d_gene: TRBD1; j_gene: TRBJ1-2; CDR3nt: TGTGCCAGCAGTTTCGTCGGACAGGGGCCCTATGGCTACACCTTC; CDR3aa: CASSFVGQGPYGYTF
abundance: many; v_gene: TRBV12-3/TRBV12-4; d_gene: .; j_gene: TRBJ2-1; CDR3nt: TGTGCCAGCACCCAGGGGGGGTACCTCTACAATGAGCAGTTCTTC; CDR3aa: CASTQGGYLYNEQFF
abundance: .; v_gene: TRBV12-3/TRBV12-4; d_gene: .; j_gene: TRBJ2-4; CDR3nt: TGTGCCAGCAGTTTATTGGAAGGTGCCAAAAACATTCAGTACTTC; CDR3aa: CASSLLEGAKNIQYF
abundance: many; v_gene: TRBV2; d_gene: .; j_gene: TRBJ1-5; CDR3nt: TGTGCCAGCAGTGAACTCAACCGGGGAGGTCAGCCCCAGCATTTT; CDR3aa: CASSELNRGGQPQHF